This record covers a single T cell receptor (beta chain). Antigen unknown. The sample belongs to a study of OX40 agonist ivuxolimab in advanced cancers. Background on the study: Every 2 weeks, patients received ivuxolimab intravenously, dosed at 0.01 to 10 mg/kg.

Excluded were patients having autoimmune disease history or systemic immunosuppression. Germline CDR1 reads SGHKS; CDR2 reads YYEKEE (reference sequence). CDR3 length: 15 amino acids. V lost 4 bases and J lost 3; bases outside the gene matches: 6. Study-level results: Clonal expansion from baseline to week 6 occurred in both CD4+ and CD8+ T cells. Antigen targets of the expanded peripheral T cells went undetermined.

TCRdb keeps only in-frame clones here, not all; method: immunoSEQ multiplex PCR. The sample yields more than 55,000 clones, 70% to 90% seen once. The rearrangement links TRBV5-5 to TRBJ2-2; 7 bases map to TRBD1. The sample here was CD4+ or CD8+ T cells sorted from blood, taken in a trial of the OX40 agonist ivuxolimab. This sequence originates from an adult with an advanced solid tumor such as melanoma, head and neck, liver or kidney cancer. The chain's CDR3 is CASSRGTAYTGELFF. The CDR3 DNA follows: TGTGCCAGCAGCCGAGGGACAGCCTACACCGGGGAGCTGTTTTTT. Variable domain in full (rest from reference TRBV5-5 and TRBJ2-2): DAGVTQSPTHLIKTRGQQVTLRCSPISGHKSVSWYQQVLGQGPQFIFQYYEKEERGRGNFPDRFSARQFPNYSSELNVNALLLGDSALYLCASSRGTAYTGELFFGEGSRLTVL.